This entry describes one T cell receptor (beta chain). Its antigen is not known. A junction boundary mismatches the germline segment, possibly from a read error. 5'RACE template switching produced TCR cDNA carrying a universal primer site and UMIs. TCRdb passed the 5' RACE reads through MiXCR, listing each CDR3 protein once. The repertoire holds 550,000 to 750,000 distinct CDR3 sequences, with approximately 15% as singletons. These data come from a study of T cells after yellow fever vaccination. The wider study: Fractions containing few cells were prepared with SMART-Seq v4 Ultra Low Input. Study outcomes and limitations: A faster peak, day 5 versus 15, was reached by the weaker secondary response. Booster samples showed a return of most primary-vaccination clones (roughly 96% CD4, about 88% CD8).

The CDR3 runs 12 residues. Per the germline V gene, CDR1 is GTSNPN and CDR2 is SVGIG (reference sequence). This clonotype was sampled from a man aged 25 to 40 who received the YFV17D yellow fever vaccine. Specimen: PBMCs, collected on the day of the yellow fever booster vaccination. The gene calls are TRBV30 and TRBJ1-4; no definite D call. DNA for the CDR3: TGTGCCTGTAGTGTTCAAGGTGAAAAACTGTTTTTT. Translating gives CACSVQGEKLFF.